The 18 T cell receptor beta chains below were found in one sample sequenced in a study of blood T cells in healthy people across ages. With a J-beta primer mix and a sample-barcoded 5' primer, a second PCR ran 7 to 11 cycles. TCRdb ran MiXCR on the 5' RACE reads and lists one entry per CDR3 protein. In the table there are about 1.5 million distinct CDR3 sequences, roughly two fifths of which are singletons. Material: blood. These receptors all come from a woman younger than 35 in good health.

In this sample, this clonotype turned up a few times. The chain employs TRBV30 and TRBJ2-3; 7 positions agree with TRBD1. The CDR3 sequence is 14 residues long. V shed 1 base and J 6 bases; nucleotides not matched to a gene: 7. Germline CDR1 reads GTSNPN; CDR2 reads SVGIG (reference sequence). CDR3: CAWSDRRGRDTQYF. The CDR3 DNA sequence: TGTGCCTGGAGTGATCGAAGGGGGCGGGATACGCAGTATTTT.

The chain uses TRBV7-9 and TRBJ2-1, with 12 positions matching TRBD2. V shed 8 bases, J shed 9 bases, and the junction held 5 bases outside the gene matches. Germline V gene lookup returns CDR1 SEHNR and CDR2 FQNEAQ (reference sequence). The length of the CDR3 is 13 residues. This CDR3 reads CASRQLAGGEQFF. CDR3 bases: TGTGCCAGCCGACAACTAGCGGGAGGTGAGCAGTTCTTC.

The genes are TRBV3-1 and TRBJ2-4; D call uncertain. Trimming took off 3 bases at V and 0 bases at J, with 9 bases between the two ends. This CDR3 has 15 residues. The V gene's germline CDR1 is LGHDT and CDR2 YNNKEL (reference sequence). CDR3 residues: CASSQQRLAKNIQYF. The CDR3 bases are TGTGCCAGCAGCCAGCAGAGACTAGCCAAAAACATTCAGTACTTC.

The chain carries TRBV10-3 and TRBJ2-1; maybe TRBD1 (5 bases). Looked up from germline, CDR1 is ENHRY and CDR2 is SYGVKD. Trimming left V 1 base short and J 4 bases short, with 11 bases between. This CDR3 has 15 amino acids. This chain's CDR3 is CAISEWGQNYNEQFF. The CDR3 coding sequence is TGTGCCATCAGTGAGTGGGGCCAGAATTACAATGAGCAGTTCTTC.

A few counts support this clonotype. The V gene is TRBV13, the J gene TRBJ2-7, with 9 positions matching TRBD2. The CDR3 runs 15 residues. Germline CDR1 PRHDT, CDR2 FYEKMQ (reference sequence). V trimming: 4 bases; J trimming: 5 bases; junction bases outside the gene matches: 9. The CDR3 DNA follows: TGTGCCAGCAGCTCAGGACTAGCGTATCAGGACGAGCAGTACTTC. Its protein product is CASSSGLAYQDEQYF.

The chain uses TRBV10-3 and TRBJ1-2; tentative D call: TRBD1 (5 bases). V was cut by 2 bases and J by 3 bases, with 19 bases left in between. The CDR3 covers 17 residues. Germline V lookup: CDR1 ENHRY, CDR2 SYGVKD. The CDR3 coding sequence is TGTGCCATCAGTGAGCCACCCGGAGCCGTACAGGACTATGGCTACACCTTC. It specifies CAISEPPGAVQDYGYTF.

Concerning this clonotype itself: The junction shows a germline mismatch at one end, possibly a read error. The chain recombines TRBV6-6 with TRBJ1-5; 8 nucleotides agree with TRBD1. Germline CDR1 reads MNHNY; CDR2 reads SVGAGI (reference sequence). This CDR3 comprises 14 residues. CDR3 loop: CTSSLDRAGQPQHF. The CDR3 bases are TGTACCAGCAGTTTGGACAGGGCGGGCCAGCCCCAGCATTTT.

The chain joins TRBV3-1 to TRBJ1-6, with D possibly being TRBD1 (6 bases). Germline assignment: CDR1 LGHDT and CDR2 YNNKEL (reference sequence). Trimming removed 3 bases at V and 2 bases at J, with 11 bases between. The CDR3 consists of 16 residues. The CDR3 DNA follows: TGTGCCAGCAGCCAGCAGGGGCGGACCTATAATTCACCCCTCCACTTT. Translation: CASSQQGRTYNSPLHF.

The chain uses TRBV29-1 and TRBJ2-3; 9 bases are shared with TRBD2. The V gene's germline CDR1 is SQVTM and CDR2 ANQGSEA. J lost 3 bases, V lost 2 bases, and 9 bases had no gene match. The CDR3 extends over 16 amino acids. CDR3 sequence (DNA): TGCAGCGTTGAATCCCCGGGACTAGCAGGGACAGATACGCAGTATTTT. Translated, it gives CSVESPGLAGTDTQYF.

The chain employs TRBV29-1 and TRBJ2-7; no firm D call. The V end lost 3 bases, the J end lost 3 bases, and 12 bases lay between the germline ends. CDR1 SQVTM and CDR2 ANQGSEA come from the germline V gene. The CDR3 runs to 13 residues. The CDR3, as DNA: TGCAGCGTTGAGAAGGCGGCCATCTACGAGCAGTACTTC. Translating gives CSVEKAAIYEQYF.

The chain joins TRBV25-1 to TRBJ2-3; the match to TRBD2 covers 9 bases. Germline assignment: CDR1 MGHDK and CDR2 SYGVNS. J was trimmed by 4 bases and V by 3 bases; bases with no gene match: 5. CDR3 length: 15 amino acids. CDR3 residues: CASSDQRGVPDTQYF. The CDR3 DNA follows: TGTGCCAGCAGTGACCAGCGGGGGGTGCCAGATACGCAGTATTTT.

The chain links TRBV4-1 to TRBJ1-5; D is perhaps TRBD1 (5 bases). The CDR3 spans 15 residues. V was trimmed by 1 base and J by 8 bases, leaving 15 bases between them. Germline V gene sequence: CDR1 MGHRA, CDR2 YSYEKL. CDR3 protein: CASSQAGGGWKPQHF. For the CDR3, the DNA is TGCGCCAGCAGCCAAGCTGGGGGGGGTTGGAAGCCCCAGCATTTT.

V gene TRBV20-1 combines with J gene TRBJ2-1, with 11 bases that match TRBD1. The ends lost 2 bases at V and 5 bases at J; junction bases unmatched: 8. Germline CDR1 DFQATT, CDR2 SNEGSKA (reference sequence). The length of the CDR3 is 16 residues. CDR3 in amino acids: CSARSPRDRGNNEQFF. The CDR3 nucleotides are TGCAGTGCTAGATCACCCCGGGACAGGGGGAACAATGAGCAGTTCTTC.

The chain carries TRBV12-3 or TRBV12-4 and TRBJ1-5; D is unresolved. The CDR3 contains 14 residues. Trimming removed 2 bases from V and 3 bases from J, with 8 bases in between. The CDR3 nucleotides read TGTGCCAGCAGTTTATGGCAGGCCAATCAGCCCCAGCATTTT. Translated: CASSLWQANQPQHF.

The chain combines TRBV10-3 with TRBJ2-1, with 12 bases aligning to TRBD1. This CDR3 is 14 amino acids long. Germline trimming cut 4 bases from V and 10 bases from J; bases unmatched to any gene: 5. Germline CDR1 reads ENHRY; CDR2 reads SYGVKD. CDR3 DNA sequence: TGTGCCATCAGTGGGGGACAGGGGGCCGGAGAGCAGTTCTTC. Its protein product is CAISGGQGAGEQFF.

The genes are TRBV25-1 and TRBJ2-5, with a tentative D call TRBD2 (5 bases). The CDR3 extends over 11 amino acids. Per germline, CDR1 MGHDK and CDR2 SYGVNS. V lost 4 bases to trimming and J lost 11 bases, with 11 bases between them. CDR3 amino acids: CASSGLWEQYF. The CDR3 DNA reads TGTGCCAGCAGTGGACTTTGGGAGCAGTACTTC.

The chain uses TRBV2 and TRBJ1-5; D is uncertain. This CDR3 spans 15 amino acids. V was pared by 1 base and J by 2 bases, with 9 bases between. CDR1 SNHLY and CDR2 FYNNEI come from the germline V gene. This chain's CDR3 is CASSEVGFGNQPQHF. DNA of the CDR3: TGTGCCAGCAGTGAAGTGGGTTTTGGCAATCAGCCCCAGCATTTT.

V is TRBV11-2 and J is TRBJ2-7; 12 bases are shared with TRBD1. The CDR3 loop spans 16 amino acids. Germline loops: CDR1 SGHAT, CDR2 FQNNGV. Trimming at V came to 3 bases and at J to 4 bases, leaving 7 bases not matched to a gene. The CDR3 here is CASSFSAGQGAYEQYF. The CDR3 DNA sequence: TGTGCCAGCAGCTTTAGTGCGGGACAGGGGGCTTACGAGCAGTACTTC.